The table lists the clone carrying this T cell receptor beta chain with many counts. The data derive from a study of blood T cell repertoires in COVID-19. Whole-study context: Researchers got acute and convalescent COVID-19 samples from the United States, Italy and Spain. PBMCs, B-cell-depleted T cells, or T cells were the source of the cDNA or gDNA that made up the material.

In the original analysis: Nucleated cell counts were estimated from reference gene primer amplification. Sequenced by immunoSEQ multiplex PCR; TCRdb stores in-frame clones only, minus some. The V and J calls and clone size were taken over from that table, and D and trimming were inferred from the DNA. In the table there are some 390,000 clones, approximately 90% of which are singletons. V lost 2 bases and J 0 bases, leaving 8 bases between the germline ends. CDR3 length: 13 residues. The V gene's germline CDR1 is SQVTM and CDR2 ANQGSEA. Enrolment of Seattle patients took place during active infection, and they were followed longitudinally.

This receptor was obtained from a middle-aged woman with COVID-19, enrolled during active disease. Material: peripheral blood. The V gene is TRBV29-1, the J gene TRBJ2-7; D is unclear. The DNA for the CDR3 is TGCAGCGTTGAAATACAGAGCTCCTACGAGCAGTACTTC. As protein: CSVEIQSSYEQYF.